The 7 T cell receptor beta chains reported below all come from one sample, sequenced in a study of T cell clonality in common variable immunodeficiency. Notes on the study in general: In common variable immunodeficiency, TCR beta chains reportedly carried fewer deletions and N-nucleotide insertions.

Some clones are missing from TCRdb's copy, which holds only in-frame ones; the method was immunoSEQ multiplex PCR. The sample shows roughly 12,000 clones, none of them appearing just once. Their cognate antigens are unknown. Sequenced: peripheral blood mononuclear cells. Receptors were obtained from a human donor with common variable immunodeficiency.

This clone turned up a few times. The CDR3 end falls 3 residues outside the read, so it is completed with the germline J gene. The genes are TRBV18 and TRBJ2-7, with D perhaps TRBD1 (6 bases). From germline, CDR1 is KGHSH and CDR2 LQKENI. Trimming pared 4 bases from V and 0 bases from J, leaving 19 bases between. The CDR3 has 17 amino acids. CDR3 bases read: TGTGCCAGCTCACAGCCGACCGGGACACTCAGCTCCTACGAG. Translation gives CASSQPTGTLSSYE. The entire CDR3 protein reads CASSQPTGTLSSYEQYF.

To note about this clone: The missing CDR3 end, 3 residues past where the read stops, is filled in from the germline J gene. The V gene is TRBV7-9, the J gene TRBJ1-4; D perhaps matches TRBD1 (5 bases). CDR1 is SEHNR, CDR2 FQNEAQ, per germline (reference sequence). This CDR3 comprises 14 residues. Trimming removed 4 bases from V and 10 bases from J, with 16 bases in between. The CDR3 bases that were read are TGTGCCAGCAGCTCCCCGGGGGAGTGGGGAAAA. This codes for CASSSPGEWGK. The whole CDR3 protein reads CASSSPGEWGKLFF. The full variable domain, its missing parts supplied by reference TRBV7-9 and TRBJ1-4, is DTGVSQNPRHKITKRGQNVTFRCDPISEHNRLYWYRQTLGQGPEFLTYFQNEAQLEKSRLLSDRFSAERPKGSFSTLEIQRTEQGDSAMYLCASSSPGEWGKLFFGSGTQLSVL.

As concerns this clone: Read sequence stops 3 residues before the CDR3 end, and the germline J gene provides the missing end. The chain carries TRBV7-9 and TRBJ2-5; 9 nucleotides match TRBD1. The germline V gene encodes CDR1 SEHNR and CDR2 FQNEAQ (reference sequence). V lost 6 bases to trimming and J lost 3 bases; unmatched junction nucleotides: 8. This CDR3 has 15 amino acids. Incomplete CDR3 DNA: TGTGCCAGCAGACCCGGGACAGGGCGAAAAGAGACC. It specifies CASRPGTGRKET. The entire CDR3 sequence reads CASRPGTGRKETQYF.

This clone was detected only a few times. The CDR3 is cut off 3 residues early in the read; its end comes from the germline J gene. The rearrangement joins TRBV18 to TRBJ1-5, with a weak D call TRBD1 (6 bases). Germline-derived CDR1 and CDR2 are KGHSH and LQKENI. V was pared by 3 bases and J by 0 bases, with 12 bases between. There are 16 residues in the CDR3. The covered CDR3 bases are TGTGCCAGCTCACCGAGCGGGGGACATAGCAATCAGCCC. Amino acids: CASSPSGGHSNQP. The complete CDR3 protein is CASSPSGGHSNQPQHF.

The covered CDR3 bases are TGTGCCTGGAGTGTGTACACCGGGACAGGGGCTGGAAACACC. Translation: CAWSVYTGTGAGNT. The entire CDR3 is CAWSVYTGTGAGNTIYF. The chain links TRBV30 to TRBJ1-3; 10 nucleotides agree with TRBD1. The sequence runs out 3 residues before the end of the CDR3; the remainder is reconstructed from the germline J gene. Trimming cost V 0 bases and J 2 bases; bases outside gene matches: 7. Germline loops: CDR1 GTSNPN, CDR2 SVGIG (reference sequence). The CDR3 covers 17 residues.

As for this clone: With the read ending 3 residues before the CDR3 end, the germline J gene is used to fill in that end. The chain has TRBV7-9 and TRBJ2-3, with TRBD1 as a possible D gene (6 bases). Germline CDR1 is SEHNR and CDR2 is FQNEAQ (reference sequence). The CDR3 has 15 residues. V was trimmed by 5 bases and J by 5 bases, leaving 17 bases between them. The CDR3 bases that were read are TGTGCCAGCAGCCCCTGGACAGCCATCGGAGATACG. Its protein product is CASSPWTAIGDT. The CDR3, in full, reads CASSPWTAIGDTQYF.

This clone has more than one count but fewer than ten. The sequenced fragment ends 3 residues before the CDR3 boundary, so the rest is inferred from the germline J gene. The genes are TRBV7-9 and TRBJ2-2; TRBD1 might be the D (6 bases). From germline, CDR1 is SEHNR and CDR2 FQNEAQ (reference sequence). The ends were cut back, 5 bases at V and 6 bases at J, with 16 bases in the middle. CDR3 length: 15 amino acids. CDR3 loop: CASSRITGTPGELFF. The DNA read from the CDR3 is TGTGCCAGCAGCCGCATCACAGGGACCCCCGGGGAG.